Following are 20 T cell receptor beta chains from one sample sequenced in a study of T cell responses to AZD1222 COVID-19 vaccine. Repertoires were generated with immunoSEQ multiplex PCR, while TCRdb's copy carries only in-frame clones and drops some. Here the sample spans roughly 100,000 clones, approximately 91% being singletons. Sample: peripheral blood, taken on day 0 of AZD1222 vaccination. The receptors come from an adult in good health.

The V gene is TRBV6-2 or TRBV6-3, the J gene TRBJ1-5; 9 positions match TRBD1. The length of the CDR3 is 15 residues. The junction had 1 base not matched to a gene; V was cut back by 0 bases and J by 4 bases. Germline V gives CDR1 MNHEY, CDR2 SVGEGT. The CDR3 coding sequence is TGTGCCAGCAGTTACTCGGGACAGGGTAATCAGCCCCAGCATTTT. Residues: CASSYSGQGNQPQHF.

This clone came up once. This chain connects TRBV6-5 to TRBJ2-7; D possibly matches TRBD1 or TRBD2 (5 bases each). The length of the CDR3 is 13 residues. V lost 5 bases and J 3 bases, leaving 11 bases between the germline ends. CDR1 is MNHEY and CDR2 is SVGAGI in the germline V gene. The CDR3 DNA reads TGTGCCAGCAGTCAGGGAGTTCACTACGAGCAGTACTTC. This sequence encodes CASSQGVHYEQYF.

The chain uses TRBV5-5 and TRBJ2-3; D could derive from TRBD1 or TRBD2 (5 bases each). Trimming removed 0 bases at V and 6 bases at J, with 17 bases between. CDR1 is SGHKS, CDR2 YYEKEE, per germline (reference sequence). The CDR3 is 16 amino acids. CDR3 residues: CASSLGRGAQGDTQYF. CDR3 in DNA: TGTGCCAGCAGCTTGGGCCGGGGCGCCCAAGGGGATACGCAGTATTTT.

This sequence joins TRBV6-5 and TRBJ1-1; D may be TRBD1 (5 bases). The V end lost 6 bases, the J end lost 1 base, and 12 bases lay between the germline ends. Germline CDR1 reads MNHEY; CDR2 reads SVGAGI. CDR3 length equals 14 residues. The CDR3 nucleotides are TGTGCCAGCAGGCCGACAGTTAAGAACACTGAAGCTTTCTTT. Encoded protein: CASRPTVKNTEAFF.

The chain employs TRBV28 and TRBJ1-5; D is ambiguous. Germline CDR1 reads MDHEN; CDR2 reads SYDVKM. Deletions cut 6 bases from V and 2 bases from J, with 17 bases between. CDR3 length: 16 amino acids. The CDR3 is CASSSSFGMGNQPQHF. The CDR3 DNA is TGTGCCAGCAGCTCCAGTTTTGGAATGGGCAATCAGCCCCAGCATTTT.

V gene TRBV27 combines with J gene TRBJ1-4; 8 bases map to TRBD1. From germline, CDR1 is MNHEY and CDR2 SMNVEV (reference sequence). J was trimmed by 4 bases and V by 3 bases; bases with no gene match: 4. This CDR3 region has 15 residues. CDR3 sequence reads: CASSFQGAFNEKLFF. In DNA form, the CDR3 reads TGTGCCAGCAGTTTCCAGGGGGCCTTTAATGAAAAACTGTTTTTT. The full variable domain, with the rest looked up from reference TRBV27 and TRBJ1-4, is EAQVTQNPRYLITVTGKKLTVTCSQNMNHEYMSWYRQDPGLGLRQIYYSMNVEVTDKGDVPEGYKVSRKEKRNFPLILESPSPNQTSLYFCASSFQGAFNEKLFFGSGTQLSVL.

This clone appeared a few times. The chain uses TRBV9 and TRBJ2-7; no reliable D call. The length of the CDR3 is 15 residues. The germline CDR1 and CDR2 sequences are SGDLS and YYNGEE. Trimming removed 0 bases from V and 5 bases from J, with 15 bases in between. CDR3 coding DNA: TGTGCCAGCAGCGTAGGTCCAGACGGTTACGACGAGCAGTACTTC. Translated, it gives CASSVGPDGYDEQYF.

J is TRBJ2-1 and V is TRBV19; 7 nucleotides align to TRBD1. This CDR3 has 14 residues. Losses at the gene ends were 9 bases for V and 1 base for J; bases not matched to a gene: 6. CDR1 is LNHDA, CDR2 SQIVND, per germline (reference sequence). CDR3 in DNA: TGTGCCAGCCATACAGGGGCGTCCTACAATGAGCAGTTCTTC. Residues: CASHTGASYNEQFF.

The CDR3 region has the DNA TGTGCCAGCAGTTACTCAGGGCGGTACACTGAAGCTTTCTTT. Its protein product is CASSYSGRYTEAFF. The gene calls are TRBV6-6 and TRBJ1-1, with unresolved D. Trimming removed 0 bases from V and 3 bases from J, with 8 bases in between. Germline assignment: CDR1 MNHNY and CDR2 SVGAGI (reference sequence). The CDR3 has 14 residues.

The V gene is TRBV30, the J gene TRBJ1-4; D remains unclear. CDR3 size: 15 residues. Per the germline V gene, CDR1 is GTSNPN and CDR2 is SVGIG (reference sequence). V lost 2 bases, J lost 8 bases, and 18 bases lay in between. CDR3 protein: CAWSPTRVTYEKLFF. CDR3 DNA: TGTGCCTGGAGTCCAACCCGCGTCACTTACGAAAAACTGTTTTTT. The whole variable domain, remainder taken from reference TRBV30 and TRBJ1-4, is SQTIHQWPATLVQPVGSPLSLECTVEGTSNPNLYWYRQAAGRGLQLLFYSVGIGQISSEVPQNLSASRPQDRQFILSSKKLLLSDSGFYLCAWSPTRVTYEKLFFGSGTQLSVL.

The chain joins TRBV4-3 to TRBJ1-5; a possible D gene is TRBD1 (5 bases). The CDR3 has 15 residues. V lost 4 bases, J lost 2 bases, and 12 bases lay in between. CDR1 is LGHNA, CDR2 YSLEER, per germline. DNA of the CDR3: TGCGCCAGCAGCCGAACCACGGGGGGCAATCAGCCCCAGCATTTT. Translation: CASSRTTGGNQPQHF.

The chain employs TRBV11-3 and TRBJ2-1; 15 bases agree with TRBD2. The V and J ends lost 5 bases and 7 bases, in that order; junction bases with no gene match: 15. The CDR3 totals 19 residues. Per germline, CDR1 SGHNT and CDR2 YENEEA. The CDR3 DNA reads TGTGCCAGCAGCCCCAGAAGCCCGGGGACTAGCGGGGGGTTGAATGAGCAGTTCTTC. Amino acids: CASSPRSPGTSGGLNEQFF. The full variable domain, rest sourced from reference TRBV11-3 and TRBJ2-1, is EAGVVQSPRYKIIEKKQPVAFWCNPISGHNTLYWYLQNLGQGPELLIRYENEEAVDDSQLPKDRFSAERLKGVDSTLKIQPAELGDSAVYLCASSPRSPGTSGGLNEQFFGPGTRLTVL.

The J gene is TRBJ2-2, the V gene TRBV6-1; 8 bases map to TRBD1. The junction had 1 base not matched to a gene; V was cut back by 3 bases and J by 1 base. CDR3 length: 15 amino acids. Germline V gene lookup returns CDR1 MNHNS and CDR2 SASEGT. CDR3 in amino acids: CASSDGTGNTGELFF. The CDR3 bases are TGTGCCAGCAGTGATGGGACAGGGAACACCGGGGAGCTGTTTTTT.

The CDR3 sequence is CSASRPSGGAGEQFF. The DNA of the CDR3 is TGCAGTGCTAGTCGTCCGAGCGGGGGGGCGGGTGAGCAGTTCTTC. The chain links TRBV20-1 to TRBJ2-1, with 10 positions matching TRBD2. V dropped 3 bases and J dropped 9; count of bases not matched to a gene: 11. This CDR3 region has 15 residues. Germline V CDR1 and CDR2: DFQATT, SNEGSKA (reference sequence).

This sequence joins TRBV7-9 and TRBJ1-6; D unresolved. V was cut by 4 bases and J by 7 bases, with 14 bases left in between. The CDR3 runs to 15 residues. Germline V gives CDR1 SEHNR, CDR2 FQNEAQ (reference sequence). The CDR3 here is CASSWVRERNSPLHF. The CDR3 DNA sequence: TGTGCCAGCAGCTGGGTCCGGGAGCGCAATTCACCCCTCCACTTT.

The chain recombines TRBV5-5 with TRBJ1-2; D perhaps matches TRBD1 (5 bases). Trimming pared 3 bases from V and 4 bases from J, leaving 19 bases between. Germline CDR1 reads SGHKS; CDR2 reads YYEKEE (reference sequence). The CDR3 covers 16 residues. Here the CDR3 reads CASSSFPPKGPYGYTF. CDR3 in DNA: TGTGCCAGCAGCTCCTTCCCCCCCAAGGGGCCCTATGGCTACACCTTC. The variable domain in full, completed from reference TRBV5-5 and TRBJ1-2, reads DAGVTQSPTHLIKTRGQQVTLRCSPISGHKSVSWYQQVLGQGPQFIFQYYEKEERGRGNFPDRFSARQFPNYSSELNVNALLLGDSALYLCASSSFPPKGPYGYTFGSGTRLTVV.

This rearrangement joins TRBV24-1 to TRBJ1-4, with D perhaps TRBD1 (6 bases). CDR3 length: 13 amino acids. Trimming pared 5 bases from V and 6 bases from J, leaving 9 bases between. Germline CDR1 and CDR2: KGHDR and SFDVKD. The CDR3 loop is CATSGGGHEKLFF. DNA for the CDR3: TGTGCCACCAGTGGCGGGGGCCATGAAAAACTGTTTTTT.

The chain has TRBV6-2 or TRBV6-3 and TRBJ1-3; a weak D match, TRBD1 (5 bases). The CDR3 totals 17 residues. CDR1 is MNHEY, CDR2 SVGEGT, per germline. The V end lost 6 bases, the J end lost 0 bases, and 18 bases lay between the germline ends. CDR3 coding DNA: TGTGCCAGCAGCCCCGGACGGGGCAGGGCCTCTGGAAACACCATATATTTT. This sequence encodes CASSPGRGRASGNTIYF.

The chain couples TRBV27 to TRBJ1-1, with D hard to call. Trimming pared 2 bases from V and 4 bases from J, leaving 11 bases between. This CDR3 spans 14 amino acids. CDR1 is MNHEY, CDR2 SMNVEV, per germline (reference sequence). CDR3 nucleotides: TGTGCCAGCAGTTTACACCCCACGATCACTGAAGCTTTCTTT. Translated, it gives CASSLHPTITEAFF.

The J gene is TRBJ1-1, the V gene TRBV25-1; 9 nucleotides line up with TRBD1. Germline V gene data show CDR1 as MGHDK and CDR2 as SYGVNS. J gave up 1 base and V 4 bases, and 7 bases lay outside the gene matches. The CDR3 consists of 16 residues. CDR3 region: CASSASGQGWNTEAFF. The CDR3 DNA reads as TGTGCCAGCAGTGCCTCCGGACAGGGGTGGAACACTGAAGCTTTCTTT.